This T cell receptor beta chain was sequenced during a study of T cell responses to AZD1222 COVID-19 vaccine. Per germline, CDR1 LNHNV and CDR2 YYDKDF (reference sequence). CDR3 length equals 13 residues. The trim removed 5 bases at V and 6 bases at J, leaving 4 bases unmatched. Findings and caveats of the study: Baseline serostatus was positive in only a handful of AZD1222 recipients. Spike-spanning, vaccine-associated CD4 TCRs were dominant at 160-218 and 743-854.

This clone was picked up one time. Its antigen is as yet unknown. Generated by immunoSEQ multiplex PCR, the TCRdb table keeps only in-frame clones and is missing some. This table holds some 150,000 clones, roughly 87% found once. V is TRBV15 and J is TRBJ1-2; 9 nucleotides match TRBD1. The specimen was peripheral blood, collected 28 days after the second dose of the MenACWY control vaccine. The sequence derives from an adult who received the MenACWY meningococcal vaccine as a control. CDR3 residues: CATSAGTGNGYTF. CDR3 sequence (DNA): TGTGCCACCAGCGCCGGGACAGGGAATGGCTACACCTTC.